This section outlines one T cell receptor beta chain sequence together with its context. Its specificity is unknown. Germline assignment: CDR1 MNHNS and CDR2 SASEGT. The V gene end was trimmed by 11 bases and the J gene end by 3 bases; junction bases not matched to a gene: 12. This CDR3 has 14 residues. This entry is derived from a study of cytomegalovirus exposure and HLA in healthy donors. Study findings and constraints: High specificity and sensitivity for cytomegalovirus status were reported for the classifier. According to a later analysis, most TCR beta chains associated with CMV appeared HLA-restricted. Some TCR beta chains (approximately 180 of them) were listed as cytomegalovirus-associated.

PCR primers comprised 60 Vbeta and 13 Jbeta primers. Libraries were prepared by immunoSEQ multiplex PCR; TCRdb keeps only in-frame clonotypes and omits some of them. Its table records around 100,000 clones. The sample was PBMCs. The receptor was derived from a man in his forties in good health and CMV-seropositive. The chain recombines TRBV6-1 with TRBJ2-7, with 8 bases that match TRBD2. This CDR3 reads CAAVREGLFYEQYF. The CDR3 DNA follows: TGTGCCGCAGTCCGGGAGGGCCTTTTCTACGAGCAGTACTTC.